The 9 T cell receptor beta chains in this list originate from one sample, sequenced in a study of beta chain features in type 1 diabetes. Study observations and caveats: All four CD4+ subsets of Type 1 diabetes patients contained TCRB CDR3s that were moderately but significantly shorter.

Expressed TCRB transcripts were sequenced after all isolated RNA was converted to cDNA. Sequencing used immunoSEQ multiplex PCR; TCRdb keeps in-frame clones, though not all of them. The sample holds some 660,000 clones, around 15% seen once. The antigens these receptors bind are not known. The sample comprised naive CD4+ T cells from blood. The receptors were sampled from a man aged 18-30 years with type 1 diabetes.

The gene calls are TRBV10-3 and TRBJ1-1, with D perhaps TRBD1 (6 bases). The germline V gene encodes CDR1 ENHRY and CDR2 SYGVKD. Trimming removed 2 bases at V and 5 bases at J, with 15 bases between. CDR3 length: 15 amino acids. Here the CDR3 reads CAISEPGQYGTEAFF. In nucleotides, the CDR3 is TGTGCCATCAGTGAGCCCGGACAGTATGGTACTGAAGCTTTCTTT.

This clone was detected only a few times. V is TRBV6-6 and J is TRBJ2-4; 8 bases line up with TRBD2. This CDR3 is 14 amino acids long. J gave up 7 bases and V 5 bases, and 7 bases lay outside the gene matches. Germline-derived CDR1 and CDR2 are MNHNY and SVGAGI (reference sequence). CDR3 coding DNA: TGTGCCAGCAGTCCGGGACTAGGCGGCAACATTCAGTACTTC. It is translated as CASSPGLGGNIQYF.

The CDR3, as DNA: TGCGCCAGCACCAAATCGGGAGGGCCCGGCGGGGAGCTGTTTTTT. Protein: CASTKSGGPGGELFF. The V gene is TRBV5-1, the J gene TRBJ2-2; 8 nucleotides line up with TRBD2. The CDR3 is 15 amino acids. Germline values: CDR1 SGHRS, CDR2 YFSETQ. The J segment lost 7 bases and the V segment lost 6 bases, leaving 11 bases of the junction unmatched.

The chain combines TRBV7-2 with TRBJ2-3; D unresolved. The V end lost 4 bases, the J end lost 0 bases, and 8 bases lay between the germline ends. CDR3 length equals 14 residues. From germline, CDR1 is SGHTA and CDR2 FQGNSA. The CDR3, as DNA: TGTGCCAGCAGCTCCTTCTTCAGCACAGATACGCAGTATTTT. Its protein product is CASSSFFSTDTQYF.

This clone has only a few counts. The rearrangement uses TRBV7-9 and TRBJ1-6; D not resolved. Germline V gives CDR1 SEHNR, CDR2 FQNEAQ (reference sequence). The CDR3 runs to 14 residues. V lost 5 bases and J lost 9, with 14 bases in between. CDR3: CASSPEAPSSPLHF. In DNA form, the CDR3 reads TGTGCCAGCAGCCCCGAAGCCCCCAGTTCACCCCTCCACTTT.

This rearrangement joins TRBV30 to TRBJ2-1; D is unclear. The germline V gene has CDR1 GTSNPN and CDR2 SVGIG (reference sequence). The CDR3 contains 14 residues. Between the trimmed V and J ends, which lost 2 bases and 7 bases, there was a span of 15 bases. The CDR3 coding sequence is TGTGCCTGGAGTATCAGGACCCCTGGGAATGAGCAGTTCTTC. Translated: CAWSIRTPGNEQFF.

The chain couples TRBV30 to TRBJ1-2; D uncertain. Germline V gene data show CDR1 as GTSNPN and CDR2 as SVGIG (reference sequence). This CDR3 spans 11 amino acids. V was cut by 4 bases and J by 6 bases, with 9 bases left in between. DNA of the CDR3: TGTGCCTGGATGTATGACCATGGCTACACCTTC. This translates into CAWMYDHGYTF.

The V gene is TRBV7-9, the J gene TRBJ2-7, with TRBD1 matching over 8 bases. Germline V gene sequence: CDR1 SEHNR, CDR2 FQNEAQ (reference sequence). Trimming cost V 5 bases and J 6 bases; bases outside gene matches: 6. This CDR3 comprises 13 residues. CDR3 in amino acids: CASSRGQVFEQYF. DNA of the CDR3: TGTGCCAGCAGCCGGGGACAGGTTTTCGAGCAGTACTTC.

This clone was seen more than once but under ten times. The chain combines TRBV7-2 with TRBJ1-2; D is possibly TRBD1 (5 bases). The V gene's germline CDR1 is SGHTA and CDR2 FQGNSA. The V end was cut by 3 bases, the J end by 7 bases, with 9 bases between. The CDR3 has 12 residues. The CDR3 loop reads CASSFRAFGYTF. In nucleotides, the CDR3 is TGTGCCAGCAGCTTCAGGGCGTTTGGCTACACCTTC.